Following are 7 T cell receptor beta chains from one sample sequenced in a study of cytomegalovirus exposure and HLA in healthy donors. Profiling relied on immunoSEQ multiplex PCR, and the TCRdb table lists in-frame clones only, not all of them. Of tens of thousands of clones listed, 70% to 90% were seen once; the top ten hold less than 3%. The sequencing sample was made of PBMCs. The receptors shown here come from a young man in good health and CMV-seronegative.

The chain's CDR3 is CASSQTGTPNRGYTF. As DNA, the CDR3 is TGCGCCAGCAGCCAAACCGGGACACCAAACCGAGGCTACACCTTC. This chain connects TRBV4-1 to TRBJ1-2, with D maybe TRBD1 (6 bases). The germline V gene encodes CDR1 MGHRA and CDR2 YSYEKL. Trimming shortened V by 2 bases and J by 8 bases, and 18 bases separated the two germline ends. CDR3 length equals 15 residues.

V usage is TRBV19 and J usage is TRBJ2-2; 12 bases line up with TRBD2. The CDR3 spans 17 residues. Germline assignment: CDR1 LNHDA and CDR2 SQIVND (reference sequence). V lost 2 bases to trimming and J lost 1 base; unmatched junction nucleotides: 2. The chain's CDR3 is CASSILGLAGNTGELFF. DNA for the CDR3: TGTGCCAGTAGTATATTGGGACTAGCGGGGAACACCGGGGAGCTGTTTTTT.

This clone was picked up a small number of times. The chain employs TRBV2 and TRBJ2-7; no definite D call. V lost 7 bases, J lost 2 bases, and 9 bases lay in between. In germline, CDR1 is SNHLY, CDR2 FYNNEI. This CDR3 has 12 residues. The CDR3 is CASKRRTYEQYF. DNA for the CDR3: TGTGCCAGCAAGAGGCGGACCTACGAGCAGTACTTC.

This chain joins TRBV14 and TRBJ2-7; weak D call: TRBD2 (5 bases). Germline V gives CDR1 SGHDN, CDR2 FVKESK. The CDR3 covers 14 residues. Trimming stripped 4 bases from V and 2 bases from J, with 12 bases between. Here the CDR3 DNA reads TGTGCCAGCAGCCCGGCGGGTTTTCCCTACGAGCAGTACTTC. Protein: CASSPAGFPYEQYF.

CDR3 in DNA: TGTGCCAGGGGGGAACAGGGGCATAGGGTCTACGAGCAGTACTTC. It codes for CARGEQGHRVYEQYF. The chain uses TRBV2 and TRBJ2-7; TRBD1 matches 7 bases. The CDR3 runs to 15 residues. Germline V gene data show CDR1 as SNHLY and CDR2 as FYNNEI. V was pared by 9 bases and J by 3 bases, with 14 bases of the junction left unmatched.

The chain is built from TRBV7-3 and TRBJ2-1; TRBD2 matches 9 bases. The length of the CDR3 is 14 residues. The junction had 1 base not matched to a gene; V was cut back by 3 bases and J by 4 bases. The germline CDR1 and CDR2 sequences are SGHTA and FQGTGA. This chain's CDR3 is CASSFSGSYNEQFF. The CDR3 nucleotides read TGTGCCAGCAGCTTTAGCGGGAGTTACAATGAGCAGTTCTTC.

This clone was detected only a few times. The V gene is TRBV2, the J gene TRBJ1-2; possibly TRBD1 for D (6 bases). Trimming shortened V by 9 bases and J by 6 bases, and 11 bases separated the two germline ends. CDR1 and CDR2 (germline): SNHLY, FYNNEI. CDR3 length equals 11 residues. The chain's CDR3 is CARTDRHGYTF. DNA of the CDR3: TGTGCCAGGACGGACAGACATGGCTACACCTTC.